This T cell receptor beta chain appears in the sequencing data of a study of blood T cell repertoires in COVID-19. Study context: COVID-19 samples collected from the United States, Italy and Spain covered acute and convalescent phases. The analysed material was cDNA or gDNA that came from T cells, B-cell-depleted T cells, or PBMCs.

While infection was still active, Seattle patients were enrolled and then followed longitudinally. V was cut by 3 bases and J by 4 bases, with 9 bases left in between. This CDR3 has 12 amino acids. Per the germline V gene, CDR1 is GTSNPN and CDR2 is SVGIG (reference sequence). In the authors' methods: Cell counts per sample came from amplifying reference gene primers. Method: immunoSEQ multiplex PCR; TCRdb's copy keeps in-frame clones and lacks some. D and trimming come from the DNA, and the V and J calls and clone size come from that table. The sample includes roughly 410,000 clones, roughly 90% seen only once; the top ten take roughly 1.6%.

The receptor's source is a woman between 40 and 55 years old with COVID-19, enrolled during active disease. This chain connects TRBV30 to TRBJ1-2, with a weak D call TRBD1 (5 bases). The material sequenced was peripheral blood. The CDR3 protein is CAWSGGIYGYTF. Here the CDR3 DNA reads TGTGCCTGGAGCGGGGGAATCTATGGCTACACCTTC.